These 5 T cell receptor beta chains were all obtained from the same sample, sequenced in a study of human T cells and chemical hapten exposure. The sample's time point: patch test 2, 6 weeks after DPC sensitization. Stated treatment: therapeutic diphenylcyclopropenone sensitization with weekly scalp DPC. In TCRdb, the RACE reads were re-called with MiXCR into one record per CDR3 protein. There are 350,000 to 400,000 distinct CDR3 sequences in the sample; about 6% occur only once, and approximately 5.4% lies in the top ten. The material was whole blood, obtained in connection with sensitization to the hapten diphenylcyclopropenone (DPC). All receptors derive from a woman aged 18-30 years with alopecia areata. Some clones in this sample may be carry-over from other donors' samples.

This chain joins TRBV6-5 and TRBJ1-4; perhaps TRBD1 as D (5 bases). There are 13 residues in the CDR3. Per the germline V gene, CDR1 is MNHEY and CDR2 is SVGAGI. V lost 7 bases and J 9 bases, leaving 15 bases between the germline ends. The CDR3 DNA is TGTGCCAGCACCCACACAGGAGGGAAAAAACTGTTTTTT. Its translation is CASTHTGGKKLFF.

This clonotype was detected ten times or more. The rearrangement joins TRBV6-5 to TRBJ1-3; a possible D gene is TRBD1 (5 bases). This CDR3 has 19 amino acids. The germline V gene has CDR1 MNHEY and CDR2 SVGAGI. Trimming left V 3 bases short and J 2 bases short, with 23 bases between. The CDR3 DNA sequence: TGTGCCAGCAGTTATGCATGGAGGAGGCAGGGTGGTCCTGGAAACACCATATATTTT. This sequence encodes CASSYAWRRQGGPGNTIYF.

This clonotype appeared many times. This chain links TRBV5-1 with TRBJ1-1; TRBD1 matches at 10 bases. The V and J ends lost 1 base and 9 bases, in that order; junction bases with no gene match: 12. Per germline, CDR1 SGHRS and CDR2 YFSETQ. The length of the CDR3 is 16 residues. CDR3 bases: TGCGCCAGCAGCTTGAGTGGGACAGGGGCAATGGAAAAAGCTTTCTTT. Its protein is CASSLSGTGAMEKAFF.

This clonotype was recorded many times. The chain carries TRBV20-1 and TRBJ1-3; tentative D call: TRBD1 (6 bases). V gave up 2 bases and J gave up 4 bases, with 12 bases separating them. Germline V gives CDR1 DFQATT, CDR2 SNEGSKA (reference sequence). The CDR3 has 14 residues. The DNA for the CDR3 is TGCAGTGCTAGATCGGCAGGGGCAGGAAACACCATATATTTT. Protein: CSARSAGAGNTIYF.

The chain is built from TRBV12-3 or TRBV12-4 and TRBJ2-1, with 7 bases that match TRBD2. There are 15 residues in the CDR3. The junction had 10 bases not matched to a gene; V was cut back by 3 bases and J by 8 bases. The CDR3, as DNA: TGTGCCAGCAGTTTCGGGGCGGGGGACGTCGATGAGCAGTTCTTC. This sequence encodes CASSFGAGDVDEQFF.